Presented here are 2 T cell receptor beta chains from one specimen sequenced in a study of cytomegalovirus exposure and HLA in healthy donors. Vbeta (60) and Jbeta (13) primers were used in the PCR. Assay: immunoSEQ multiplex PCR; the TCRdb copy retains only in-frame clones and omits some. The repertoire holds around 150,000 clones, with over 60% as singletons. The source material was PBMCs. Receptors were obtained from a male donor in good health and CMV-seronegative.

The chain carries TRBV30 and TRBJ1-1; D gene uncertain. Trimming left V 2 bases short and J 1 base short, with 8 bases between. The germline gives CDR1 GTSNPN, CDR2 SVGIG (reference sequence). There are 13 residues in the CDR3. In nucleotides, the CDR3 is TGTGCCTGGAGTTTGACGGGGAACACTGAAGCTTTCTTT. Translation: CAWSLTGNTEAFF.

This clone appeared a few times. V and J are TRBV19 and TRBJ1-1; a weak D match, TRBD1 (5 bases). The germline gives CDR1 LNHDA, CDR2 SQIVND (reference sequence). The CDR3 consists of 13 residues. The V end was cut by 6 bases, the J end by 1 base, with 9 bases between. CDR3 coding DNA: TGTGCCAGTAGCGCTCAGGGGAACACTGAAGCTTTCTTT. Encoded protein: CASSAQGNTEAFF. The entire variable domain, with the rest obtained from reference TRBV19 and TRBJ1-1, is as follows: DGGITQSPKYLFRKEGQNVTLSCEQNLNHDAMYWYRQDPGQGLRLIYYSQIVNDFQKGDIAEGYSVSREKKESFPLTVTSAQKNPTAFYLCASSAQGNTEAFFGQGTRLTVV.